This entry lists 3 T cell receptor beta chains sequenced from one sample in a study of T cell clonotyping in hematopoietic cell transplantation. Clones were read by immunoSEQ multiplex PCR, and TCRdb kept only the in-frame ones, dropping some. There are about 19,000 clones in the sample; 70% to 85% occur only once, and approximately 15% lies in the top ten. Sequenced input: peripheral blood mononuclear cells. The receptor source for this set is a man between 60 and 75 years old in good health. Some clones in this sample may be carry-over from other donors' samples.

The CDR3 DNA is TGCGCCAGCAGCTACTTAGCGGGAGCCTACAATGAGCAGTTCTTC. Encoded protein: CASSYLAGAYNEQFF. The V call is TRBV5-1, the J call TRBJ2-1; 9 nucleotides agree with TRBD2. Germline assignment: CDR1 SGHRS and CDR2 YFSETQ. CDR3 length equals 15 residues. J gave up 2 bases and V 3 bases, and 3 bases lay outside the gene matches.

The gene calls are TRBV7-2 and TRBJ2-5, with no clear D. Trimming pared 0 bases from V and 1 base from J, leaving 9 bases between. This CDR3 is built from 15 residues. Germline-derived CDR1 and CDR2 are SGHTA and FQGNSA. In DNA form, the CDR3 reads TGTGCCAGCAGCTTAGCATCGGGCAGCCAAGAGACCCAGTACTTC. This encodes CASSLASGSQETQYF.

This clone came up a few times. CDR3 amino acids: CASSYSSGRSTDTQYF. CDR3 nucleotide sequence: TGTGCCAGCAGTTACTCGAGCGGCAGGAGCACAGATACGCAGTATTTT. The rearrangement links TRBV6-5 to TRBJ2-3; D might be TRBD2 (5 bases). Trimming left V 0 bases short and J 0 bases short, with 10 bases between. This CDR3 contains 16 residues. CDR1 MNHEY and CDR2 SVGAGI come from the germline V gene.